Shown below are 23 T cell receptor beta chains from a single sample sequenced in a study of response to subunit inactivated influenza vaccine. TCRdb used MiXCR to reprocess the RT-PCR reads, holding one entry per CDR3 protein. Among roughly 700,000 distinct CDR3 sequences listed, around 14% were seen once. The specimen was PBMCs from blood, collected roughly 15 days before vaccination. The receptor source for this set is a man between 45 and 60 years old who received an inactivated influenza vaccine.

This clonotype was seen a handful of times. This chain joins TRBV29-1 and TRBJ2-3, with 8 bases aligning to TRBD2. Germline CDR1 is SQVTM and CDR2 is ANQGSEA. V shed 3 bases and J 4 bases; nucleotides not matched to a gene: 6. CDR3 length equals 14 residues. The CDR3 nucleotides are TGCAGCGTTGATCAGCGGGAGACCGCAGATACGCAGTATTTT. Amino acids: CSVDQRETADTQYF.

This clonotype has just a few counts. V is TRBV29-1 and J is TRBJ2-1; 12 nucleotides match TRBD2. The CDR3 is 15 amino acids. The V and J ends lost 7 bases and 8 bases, in that order; junction bases with no gene match: 12. CDR1 and CDR2 from the germline V gene are SQVTM and ANQGSEA. CDR3 sequence reads: CSATKGLAGLDEQFF. In DNA, the CDR3 is TGCAGCGCAACAAAAGGACTAGCGGGGTTAGATGAGCAGTTCTTC.

This chain joins TRBV10-3 and TRBJ2-7, with D possibly being TRBD2 (5 bases). CDR1 and CDR2 from the germline V gene are ENHRY and SYGVKD. Trimming stripped 6 bases from V and 7 bases from J, with 10 bases between. The CDR3 covers 11 residues. CDR3 sequence (DNA): TGTGCCATCAGAAGTGAGCGGGAGCAGTACTTC. Encoded protein: CAIRSEREQYF.

The chain uses TRBV14 and TRBJ2-5, with 10 bases lining up with TRBD1. The germline CDR1 and CDR2 sequences are SGHDN and FVKESK. The CDR3 has 17 residues. J lost 1 base, V lost 1 base, and 6 bases had no gene match. Written as DNA, the CDR3 is TGTGCCAGCAGCCAAGGGTCGGGACAGGGGTTCCAAGAGACCCAGTACTTC. Its translation: CASSQGSGQGFQETQYF.

This clonotype showed up just a few times. V usage is TRBV10-3 and J usage is TRBJ1-2; D might be TRBD1 (6 bases). V was cut by 3 bases and J by 2 bases, with 10 bases left in between. CDR1 ENHRY and CDR2 SYGVKD come from the germline V gene. This CDR3 contains 14 residues. The CDR3 loop is CAISDTQGNYGYTF. The DNA of the CDR3 is TGTGCCATCAGTGATACCCAGGGGAACTATGGCTACACCTTC.

This clonotype has more than one count but fewer than ten. The chain couples TRBV12-3 or TRBV12-4 to TRBJ2-5, with TRBD2 as a possible D gene (5 bases). V was trimmed by 6 bases and J by 3 bases, leaving 14 bases between them. This CDR3 is 14 amino acids long. DNA of the CDR3: TGTGCCAGCAGCCTAAGGTCCGGGAAAGAGACCCAGTACTTC. It encodes CASSLRSGKETQYF.

This clonotype showed up just a few times. The V call is TRBV24-1, the J call TRBJ1-5; a weak D match, TRBD1 (5 bases). The CDR3 consists of 15 residues. The germline gives CDR1 KGHDR, CDR2 SFDVKD. V was shortened by 7 bases and J by 2 bases, with 14 bases between the two germline ends. Here the CDR3 DNA reads TGTGCCACCAGACCCGGGGGAGTGGGCAATCAGCCCCAGCATTTT. Translating it yields CATRPGGVGNQPQHF.

J is TRBJ1-6 and V is TRBV20-1; perhaps TRBD1 as D (6 bases). This CDR3 is built from 14 residues. Germline V gene data show CDR1 as DFQATT and CDR2 as SNEGSKA (reference sequence). Trimming cost V 0 bases and J 10 bases, with 13 bases left between them. CDR3 residues: CSARDHREGSPLHF. The CDR3 DNA follows: TGCAGTGCTAGAGATCACAGGGAGGGATCACCCCTCCACTTT.

The chain employs TRBV29-1 and TRBJ2-1; D possibly corresponds to TRBD2 (5 bases). The ends were cut back, 0 bases at V and 3 bases at J, with 9 bases in the middle. This CDR3 spans 14 amino acids. The germline CDR1 and CDR2 sequences are SQVTM and ANQGSEA. This CDR3 is CSVEEDTSYNEQFF. CDR3 coding DNA: TGCAGCGTTGAAGAGGATACTAGCTACAATGAGCAGTTCTTC.

The chain couples TRBV20-1 to TRBJ2-3; 9 positions agree with TRBD2. The length of the CDR3 is 13 residues. The germline gives CDR1 DFQATT, CDR2 SNEGSKA (reference sequence). V lost 6 bases and J lost 5; bases outside the gene matches: 6. Written as DNA, the CDR3 is TGCAGTGCGGCGGGAGGGCGGGGAGATACGCAGTATTTT. It codes for CSAAGGRGDTQYF.

The chain uses TRBV6-5 and TRBJ2-1, with 7 bases identical to TRBD2. CDR3 length equals 15 residues. Trimming cost V 2 bases and J 5 bases; bases outside gene matches: 6. CDR1 is MNHEY and CDR2 is SVGAGI in the germline V gene. CDR3 nucleotides: TGTGCCAGCAGTTACGGGGGGGGAGGGGACAATGAGCAGTTCTTC. Protein: CASSYGGGGDNEQFF.

The CDR3, as DNA: TGTGCCAGCAGCCGCAAACAGGGAATTGGCAATGAGCAGTTCTTC. Translation gives CASSRKQGIGNEQFF. V gene TRBV7-6 combines with J gene TRBJ2-1, with D possibly matching TRBD1 (6 bases). Looked up from germline, CDR1 is SGHVS and CDR2 is FNYEAQ. V lost 5 bases to trimming and J lost 6 bases, with 17 bases between them. This CDR3 has 15 amino acids.

This clonotype was observed a handful of times. J is TRBJ2-7 and V is TRBV15, with D unclear. CDR1 is LNHNV, CDR2 YYDKDF, per germline (reference sequence). V was shortened by 4 bases and J by 0 bases, with 7 bases between the two germline ends. This CDR3 comprises 13 residues. CDR3 residues: CATSNLGSYEQYF. The CDR3 DNA reads TGTGCCACCAGCAATTTGGGCTCCTACGAGCAGTACTTC.

This clonotype came up many times. This chain uses TRBV5-1 with TRBJ2-2; TRBD1 is a possible D gene (5 bases). V was pared by 5 bases and J by 1 base, with 12 bases between. Per germline, CDR1 SGHRS and CDR2 YFSETQ. CDR3 length equals 15 residues. In nucleotides, the CDR3 is TGCGCCAGCAGTCAGGTTCAGGGGAACACCGGGGAGCTGTTTTTT. This gives the protein CASSQVQGNTGELFF. Full variable domain (rest looked up from reference TRBV5-1 and TRBJ2-2): KAGVTQTPRYLIKTRGQQVTLSCSPISGHRSVSWYQQTPGQGLQFLFEYFSETQRNKGNFPGRFSGRQFSNSRSEMNVSTLELGDSALYLCASSQVQGNTGELFFGEGSRLTVL.

The gene calls are TRBV7-8 and TRBJ1-5; TRBD1 might be the D (5 bases). CDR3 length equals 16 residues. The germline V gene encodes CDR1 SGHVS and CDR2 FQNEAQ. The V gene lost 5 bases and the J gene lost 0 bases, with 14 bases spanning the gap. In nucleotides, the CDR3 is TGTGCCAGCAGCACATACAGACAGAATAGCAATCAGCCCCAGCATTTT. It encodes CASSTYRQNSNQPQHF.

The chain recombines TRBV7-9 with TRBJ2-3; weak D call: TRBD2 (6 bases). The length of the CDR3 is 14 residues. The V gene lost 1 base and the J gene lost 6 bases, with 11 bases spanning the gap. The germline V gene has CDR1 SEHNR and CDR2 FQNEAQ (reference sequence). The DNA for the CDR3 is TGTGCCAGCAGCTTAGGCGGGATTGGGGATACGCAGTATTTT. Translated, it gives CASSLGGIGDTQYF.

This clonotype came up many times. The rearrangement links TRBV7-2 to TRBJ2-5; D is uncertain. Looked up from germline, CDR1 is SGHTA and CDR2 is FQGNSA. V lost 2 bases and J lost 1, with 5 bases in between. This CDR3 has 13 amino acids. The chain's CDR3 is CASSLTVQETQYF. CDR3 nucleotide sequence: TGTGCCAGCAGCTTAACGGTCCAAGAGACCCAGTACTTC.

This sequence joins TRBV7-8 and TRBJ1-6; the match to TRBD1 covers 8 bases. Germline CDR1 and CDR2: SGHVS and FQNEAQ. The ends lost 3 bases at V and 7 bases at J; junction bases unmatched: 5. The CDR3 consists of 15 residues. The DNA for the CDR3 is TGTGCCAGCAGCTTCGGACAGGGTGGGAATTCACCCCTCCACTTT. Protein sequence: CASSFGQGGNSPLHF.

The V call is TRBV27, the J call TRBJ2-1, with D perhaps matching TRBD2 (6 bases). V dropped 6 bases and J dropped 9 bases, with 18 bases sitting between them. From germline, CDR1 is MNHEY and CDR2 SMNVEV (reference sequence). This CDR3 has 14 amino acids. CDR3 nucleotide sequence: TGTGCCAGCAGGACTATCAGGAGGGGTATTGAGCAGTTCTTC. This gives the protein CASRTIRRGIEQFF.

This clonotype has only a few counts. The genes are TRBV20-1 and TRBJ1-4; the D is unclear. The CDR3 runs to 16 residues. Germline V lookup: CDR1 DFQATT, CDR2 SNEGSKA (reference sequence). With 3 bases removed from V and 8 bases from J, the gap between germline ends came to 22 bases. The CDR3 nucleotides read TGCAGTGCTAGGGCTATAGAGCCCGGAACTCGAGAAAAACTGTTTTTT. Amino acids: CSARAIEPGTREKLFF.

As to this clonotype: A read error may explain this, as a much larger clone is one base away. V and J are TRBV27 and TRBJ2-3; 11 positions match TRBD1. V gave up 6 bases and J gave up 6 bases; unmatched junction bases: 2. The CDR3 totals 13 residues. CDR1 and CDR2 from the germline V gene are MNHEY and SMNVEV (reference sequence). CDR3 in DNA: TGTGCCAGCAGAGGACAGGGGGCCGATACGCAGTATTTT. Its protein is CASRGQGADTQYF.

This rearrangement joins TRBV2 to TRBJ1-5; 9 bases map to TRBD1. The CDR3 contains 14 residues. V was clipped by 4 bases and J by 3 bases; unmatched bases: 1. Germline V gives CDR1 SNHLY, CDR2 FYNNEI. CDR3 coding DNA: TGTGCCAGCAGTGGGACAGGGGCCAATCAGCCCCAGCATTTT. Translating it yields CASSGTGANQPQHF.

This chain links TRBV6-5 with TRBJ2-7; D is undetermined. The V and J ends lost 5 bases and 7 bases respectively, with 12 bases between them. Germline V lookup: CDR1 MNHEY, CDR2 SVGAGI. This CDR3 is 12 amino acids long. In DNA, the CDR3 is TGTGCCAGCAGTCCGCGCGGATTGGAGCAGTACTTC. Residues: CASSPRGLEQYF.